This TCR beta chain appears in the sequencing data of a study of cytomegalovirus exposure and HLA in healthy donors. Study information: Falling in the Caucasian-associated ancestry cluster were roughly 86% of under 450 genotyped donors.

In germline, CDR1 is SGHTA, CDR2 FQGTGA. Trimming cost V 4 bases and J 3 bases; bases outside gene matches: 3. This CDR3 has 16 residues. Primers: 60 Vbeta forward and 13 Jbeta reverse. The method was immunoSEQ multiplex PCR; TCRdb's version includes in-frame clones alone and lacks a portion of them. The table records about 120,000 clones, 50% to 70% of them present only once. Findings of the study overall: Several of the most significant clusters appeared, in a later analysis, to be linked to common viral pathogens.

As to this clone: Its specificity is unknown.

The chain has TRBV7-3 and TRBJ2-1; 13 nucleotides align to TRBD2. This TCR was sampled from a woman aged 40 to 50 in good health and CMV-seropositive. Sequencing was performed on PBMCs. This CDR3 reads CASSSGLAGRYNEQFF. The CDR3 nucleotides read TGTGCCAGCAGCTCGGGACTAGCGGGACGCTACAATGAGCAGTTCTTC. Based on the CDR3 plus reference TRBV7-3 and TRBJ2-1, the full variable domain is GAGVSQTPSNKVTEKGKYVELRCDPISGHTALYWYRQSLGQGPEFLIYFQGTGAADDSGLPNDRFFAVRPEGSVSTLKIQRTERGDSAVYLCASSSGLAGRYNEQFFGPGTRLTVL.